One TCR beta chain is described in this entry. The sample carries other DNA sequences with the same CDR3. This sample was included in a study of T cell responses to AZD1222 COVID-19 vaccine. This CDR3 comprises 14 residues. The V gene's germline CDR1 is LNHDA and CDR2 SQIVND (reference sequence). V shed 3 bases, J shed 3 bases, and the junction held 4 bases outside the gene matches. The table came from immunoSEQ multiplex PCR; TCRdb's copy has only in-frame clones and leaves some out. The table records 150,000 to 200,000 clones, about 90% of them present only once. The TCR originated in an adult who received the AZD1222 COVID-19 vaccine. Sequences were derived from peripheral blood, sampled 28 days after the second AZD1222 dose. The chain employs TRBV19 and TRBJ2-7; 8 bases align to TRBD1. In DNA, the CDR3 is TGTGCCAGTAGTATCCGGGACAGGCGCTACGAGCAGTACTTC. This translates into CASSIRDRRYEQYF.